This T cell receptor (beta chain) was documented in a study of blood T cell repertoires in COVID-19. Study context: Acute and convalescent COVID-19 samples came from the United States, Italy and Spain. PBMCs, B-cell-depleted T cells, or T cells provided the cDNA or gDNA that made up the material.

The CDR3 is 15 residues long. In the authors' methods: By means of reference gene primer amplification, nucleated cell counts were estimated. Assay used: immunoSEQ multiplex PCR; TCRdb lists only in-frame clones, some missing. The V and J calls and clone size were taken over from that table, and D and trimming were inferred from the DNA. The sample holds approximately 290,000 clones, around 87% seen once. This rearrangement joins TRBV12-1 to TRBJ1-2; the table's D call, TRBD1, has no DNA check behind it. TRBV12-1 is recorded as a pseudogene. The sequence derives from a man younger than 35 with active or convalescent COVID-19. The specimen sequenced was peripheral blood. The CDR3 is CASSFAAGGDYGYTF. The CDR3 coding sequence is TGTGCCAGCAGCTTTGCGGCAGGGGGCGACTATGGCTACACCTTC.